This T cell receptor beta chain came from a study of shared clonotypes between healthy human individuals. In the study overall: Researchers assigned three CD4 naive, three CD4 memory, two CD8 naive and one CD8 memory plate to each donor.

As regards this clone: The sample contains more than one DNA sequence encoding this CDR3.

V lost 4 bases, J lost 2 bases, and 18 bases stayed unmatched. The germline CDR1 and CDR2 sequences are ENHRY and SYGVKD. This CDR3 comprises 19 residues. Execution of the assay was at deep level. TCRdb's table, derived via immunoSEQ multiplex PCR, lists solely in-frame clones and lacks some. The table lists about 380,000 clones, 90% to 98% of them singletons. This receptor was identified in a man younger than 40 in good health. Sequencing was performed on memory CD8+ T cells sorted from blood. Subset meaning: CD45RO+ cells pooled with CCR7-negative TemRA cells. V is TRBV10-3 and J is TRBJ2-5, with 8 bases lining up with TRBD2. The CDR3 reads CAISAHRAGLAGRQETQYF. CDR3 nucleotides: TGTGCCATCAGTGCCCACAGGGCCGGGCTAGCGGGCCGACAAGAGACCCAGTACTTC.